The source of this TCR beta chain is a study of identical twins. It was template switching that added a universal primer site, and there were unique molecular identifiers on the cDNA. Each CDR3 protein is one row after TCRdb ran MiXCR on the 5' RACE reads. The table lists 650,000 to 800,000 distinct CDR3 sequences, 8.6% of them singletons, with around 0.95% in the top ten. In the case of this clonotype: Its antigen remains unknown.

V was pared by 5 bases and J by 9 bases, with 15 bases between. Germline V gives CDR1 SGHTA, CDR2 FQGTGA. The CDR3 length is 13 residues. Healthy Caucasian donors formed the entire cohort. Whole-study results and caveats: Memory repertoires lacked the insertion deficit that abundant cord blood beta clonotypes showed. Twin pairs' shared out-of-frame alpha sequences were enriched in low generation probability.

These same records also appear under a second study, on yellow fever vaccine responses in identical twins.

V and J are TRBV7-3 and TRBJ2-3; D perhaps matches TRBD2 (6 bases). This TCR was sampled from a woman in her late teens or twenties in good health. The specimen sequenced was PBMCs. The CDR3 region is CASSQQSAGTQYF. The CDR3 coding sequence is TGTGCCAGCAGCCAACAATCGGCGGGGACGCAGTATTTT.